Each of the 27 T cell receptor beta chains below was sequenced from the same sample in a study of PD-L1 blockade in urothelial cancer. The repertoire was sequenced with immunoSEQ multiplex PCR; TCRdb's copy has only in-frame clones and lacks some. Among about 74,000 clones listed, roughly 84% were seen once. Sequences were derived from PBMCs, sampled around atezolizumab (anti-PD-L1) treatment. Every receptor here comes from a man aged 65 to 79 with urothelial cancer.

This clone was found a few times. The chain combines TRBV30 with TRBJ1-1, with a weak D call TRBD1 (5 bases). Trimming stripped 1 base from V and 1 base from J, with 10 bases between. The CDR3 is made up of 14 amino acids. Germline assignment: CDR1 GTSNPN and CDR2 SVGIG (reference sequence). The CDR3 loop is CAWSAGVWNTEAFF. The CDR3 nucleotides are TGTGCCTGGAGTGCGGGGGTTTGGAACACTGAAGCTTTCTTT. Drawing the rest from reference TRBV30 and TRBJ1-1, the complete variable domain is SQTIHQWPATLVQPVGSPLSLECTVEGTSNPNLYWYRQAAGRGLQLLFYSVGIGQISSEVPQNLSASRPQDRQFILSSKKLLLSDSGFYLCAWSAGVWNTEAFFGQGTRLTVV.

J is TRBJ2-3 and V is TRBV11-2; 7 nucleotides match TRBD2. The CDR3 is made up of 14 amino acids. Trimming took 3 bases from V and 6 from J; bases not matched to a gene: 6. Germline values: CDR1 SGHAT, CDR2 FQNNGV. The CDR3 DNA is TGTGCCAGCAGCTTGGTGACTAGCTTCGATACGCAGTATTTT. Translation: CASSLVTSFDTQYF.

V gene TRBV29-1 combines with J gene TRBJ1-2; TRBD1 matches 7 bases. V dropped 7 bases and J dropped 0; count of bases not matched to a gene: 5. The CDR3 runs to 13 residues. Germline-derived CDR1 and CDR2 are SQVTM and ANQGSEA. CDR3 region: CSAPDRANYGYTF. The CDR3 DNA reads as TGCAGCGCACCAGACAGGGCTAACTATGGCTACACCTTC.

The chain couples TRBV18 to TRBJ2-7; 11 nucleotides match TRBD2. The CDR3 covers 17 residues. The J segment lost 7 bases and the V segment lost 3 bases, leaving 14 bases of the junction unmatched. Germline V gene lookup returns CDR1 KGHSH and CDR2 LQKENI. Here the CDR3 DNA reads TGTGCCAGCTCACCGATGTATAGCGGGAGGGCCGAGGGGGAGCAGTACTTC. Translating gives CASSPMYSGRAEGEQYF.

The rearrangement links TRBV5-5 to TRBJ2-3; perhaps TRBD2 as D (6 bases). The germline V and J ends were trimmed by 4 bases and 1 base, with 16 bases remaining between them. Looked up from germline, CDR1 is SGHKS and CDR2 is YYEKEE (reference sequence). The CDR3 extends over 16 amino acids. CDR3 in amino acids: CASSPGAGFGTDTQYF. Here the CDR3 DNA reads TGTGCCAGCAGCCCCGGCGCGGGGTTTGGCACAGATACGCAGTATTTT.

J is TRBJ2-7 and V is TRBV19; 7 bases match TRBD2. The CDR3 extends over 15 amino acids. J was trimmed by 8 bases and V by 0 bases; bases with no gene match: 10. CDR1 and CDR2 (germline): LNHDA, SQIVND (reference sequence). The CDR3 coding sequence is TGTGCCAGTAGTATAGACGCGGGAGCGCCGCTACAGCAGTACTTC. Encoded protein: CASSIDAGAPLQQYF. Variable domain in full (rest from reference TRBV19 and TRBJ2-7): DGGITQSPKYLFRKEGQNVTLSCEQNLNHDAMYWYRQDPGQGLRLIYYSQIVNDFQKGDIAEGYSVSREKKESFPLTVTSAQKNPTAFYLCASSIDAGAPLQQYFGPGTRLTVT.

The rearrangement joins TRBV6-5 to TRBJ1-1; D gene unclear. V lost 2 bases to trimming and J lost 0 bases, with 4 bases between them. The CDR3 covers 13 residues. Germline CDR1 is MNHEY and CDR2 is SVGAGI. CDR3 sequence reads: CASSYQVNTEAFF. The CDR3 region has the DNA TGTGCCAGCAGTTACCAGGTGAACACTGAAGCTTTCTTT.

V is TRBV27 and J is TRBJ1-5; 7 bases align to TRBD1. The CDR3 runs 15 residues. J was trimmed by 2 bases and V by 4 bases; bases with no gene match: 5. Germline-derived CDR1 and CDR2 are MNHEY and SMNVEV (reference sequence). CDR3 in amino acids: CASSSTGLGNQPQHF. CDR3 coding DNA: TGTGCCAGCAGTTCGACAGGGTTGGGCAATCAGCCCCAGCATTTT.

The CDR3 bases are TGTGCCAGCAGCCCTACCTCACCGGGACAGGGGGCAGGTGGCTACACCTTC. It translates to CASSPTSPGQGAGGYTF. The chain employs TRBV14 and TRBJ1-2, with 12 nucleotides matching TRBD1. This CDR3 spans 17 amino acids. Germline lookup yields CDR1 SGHDN and CDR2 FVKESK. V dropped 4 bases and J dropped 7; count of bases not matched to a gene: 13. The complete variable domain, with remaining parts taken from reference TRBV14 and TRBJ1-2, reads EAGVTQFPSHSVIEKGQTVTLRCDPISGHDNLYWYRRVMGKEIKFLLHFVKESKQDESGMPNNRFLAERTGGTYSTLKVQPAELEDSGVYFCASSPTSPGQGAGGYTFGSGTRLTVV.

The chain employs TRBV7-8 and TRBJ2-7; 8 bases align to TRBD2. Germline-derived CDR1 and CDR2 are SGHVS and FQNEAQ. The J segment lost 2 bases and the V segment lost 5 bases, leaving 11 bases of the junction unmatched. There are 16 residues in the CDR3. The CDR3 sequence is CASSLPVTSATYEQYF. The CDR3, as DNA: TGTGCCAGCAGCCTCCCAGTGACTAGCGCCACCTACGAGCAGTACTTC.

A remark on this clone: The same CDR3 also results from other DNA sequences found in this sample. The CDR3 coding sequence is TGTGCCAGCAGTTTATGGGGGGTGGCGGATACGCAGTATTTT. This sequence encodes CASSLWGVADTQYF. The rearrangement links TRBV27 to TRBJ2-3; D might be TRBD2 (6 bases). Deletions cut 1 base from V and 6 bases from J, with 11 bases between. This CDR3 has 14 amino acids. Germline values: CDR1 MNHEY, CDR2 SMNVEV (reference sequence).

The chain recombines TRBV7-8 with TRBJ1-5, with D tentatively TRBD1 (6 bases). Per germline, CDR1 SGHVS and CDR2 FQNEAQ. This CDR3 has 14 residues. V was shortened by 3 bases and J by 2 bases, with 8 bases between the two germline ends. CDR3 sequence reads: CASSFSGGNQPQHF. CDR3 DNA sequence: TGTGCCAGCAGCTTTTCAGGGGGCAATCAGCCCCAGCATTTT. Variable domain in full (rest from reference TRBV7-8 and TRBJ1-5): GAGVSQSPRYKVAKRGQDVALRCDPISGHVSLFWYQQALGQGPEFLTYFQNEAQLDKSGLPSDRFFAERPEGSVSTLKIQRTQQEDSAVYLCASSFSGGNQPQHFGDGTRLSIL.

The V call is TRBV9, the J call TRBJ2-2; no reliable D call. The CDR3 totals 13 residues. Germline CDR1 is SGDLS and CDR2 is YYNGEE. V gave up 3 bases and J gave up 7 bases, with 10 bases separating them. The DNA of the CDR3 is TGTGCCAGCAGCGCCTACTCGGGCGGGGAGCTGTTTTTT. It is translated as CASSAYSGGELFF.

The chain has TRBV14 and TRBJ1-1, with 8 positions matching TRBD1. In germline, CDR1 is SGHDN, CDR2 FVKESK. Unmatched junction bases numbered 5, after V lost 2 bases and J lost 3 bases. The CDR3 is 15 residues long. The CDR3 region is CASSQRTGYHTEAFF. The CDR3 nucleotides are TGTGCCAGCAGCCAAAGGACAGGGTACCACACTGAAGCTTTCTTT.

The rearrangement links TRBV28 to TRBJ2-5, with D tentatively TRBD2 (7 bases). There are 14 residues in the CDR3. Per germline, CDR1 MDHEN and CDR2 SYDVKM. Trimming shortened V by 8 bases and J by 1 base, and 14 bases separated the two germline ends. CDR3 in amino acids: CASGGAGSQETQYF. As DNA, the CDR3 is TGTGCCAGCGGGGGGGCCGGGAGCCAAGAGACCCAGTACTTC.

The gene calls are TRBV29-1 and TRBJ2-2, with a possible D match to TRBD2 (6 bases). This CDR3 contains 12 residues. CDR1 SQVTM and CDR2 ANQGSEA come from the germline V gene. Trimming removed 4 bases from V and 6 bases from J, with 9 bases in between. CDR3 in amino acids: CSVGGVAGELFF. DNA of the CDR3: TGCAGCGTTGGGGGGGTCGCCGGGGAGCTGTTTTTT.

The V and J genes are TRBV28 and TRBJ2-7; possible D gene TRBD1, 5 bases. This CDR3 has 14 amino acids. Trimming took 6 bases from V and 3 from J, leaving 15 bases between them. Per germline, CDR1 MDHEN and CDR2 SYDVKM. The CDR3 nucleotides are TGTGCCAGCAGCCTAAAGACAGTAGTCTACGAGCAGTACTTC. Protein product: CASSLKTVVYEQYF. Looking up the rest from reference TRBV28 and TRBJ2-7 gives the full variable domain: DVKVTQSSRYLVKRTGEKVFLECVQDMDHENMFWYRQDPGLGLRLIYFSYDVKMKEKGDIPEGYSVSREKKERFSLILESASTNQTSMYLCASSLKTVVYEQYFGPGTRLTVT.

This clone was observed a handful of times. V is TRBV29-1 and J is TRBJ1-1; D uncertain. The CDR3 consists of 10 residues. The V gene lost 7 bases and the J gene lost 3 bases, with 6 bases spanning the gap. The germline V gene encodes CDR1 SQVTM and CDR2 ANQGSEA. Here the CDR3 DNA reads TGCAGCGCCGAGGACACTGAAGCTTTCTTT. It is translated as CSAEDTEAFF.

The CDR3 DNA is TGTGCCAGCAGTCCCTCGGGCGGGAGTCTCTACAATGAGCAGTTCTTC. Protein: CASSPSGGSLYNEQFF. The chain employs TRBV28 and TRBJ2-1; 7 nucleotides line up with TRBD2. The CDR3 is 16 residues long. Germline V lookup: CDR1 MDHEN, CDR2 SYDVKM. The V gene end was trimmed by 5 bases and the J gene end by 3 bases; junction bases not matched to a gene: 10.

The rearrangement joins TRBV4-1 to TRBJ2-1; 9 nucleotides line up with TRBD2. The CDR3 consists of 14 residues. V was clipped by 4 bases and J by 4 bases; unmatched bases: 2. CDR1 and CDR2 (germline): MGHRA, YSYEKL. The CDR3 region is CASSRREGYNEQFF. The CDR3 DNA reads TGCGCCAGCAGCCGGCGGGAGGGGTACAATGAGCAGTTCTTC.

This chain connects TRBV10-2 to TRBJ1-1; tentatively, D is TRBD1 (5 bases). The CDR3 spans 12 residues. V gave up 5 bases and J gave up 4 bases, with 8 bases separating them. CDR1 is WSHSY, CDR2 SAAADI, per germline. The CDR3 DNA is TGCGCCAGCAGTTCAAGGGGCACTGAAGCTTTCTTT. Translation gives CASSSRGTEAFF.

This clone was counted once. The genes are TRBV7-9 and TRBJ1-4; the D is unclear. Germline V lookup: CDR1 SEHNR, CDR2 FQNEAQ (reference sequence). V lost 2 bases, J lost 0 bases, and 7 bases lay in between. The CDR3 spans 15 residues. The CDR3 here is CASSLRGATNEKLFF. CDR3 bases: TGTGCCAGCAGCTTACGAGGAGCAACTAATGAAAAACTGTTTTTT.

This clone was observed once. V usage is TRBV28 and J usage is TRBJ1-2; D may be TRBD1 (6 bases). V was pared by 9 bases and J by 0 bases, with 11 bases between. The CDR3 is made up of 13 amino acids. In germline, CDR1 is MDHEN, CDR2 SYDVKM. CDR3 sequence (DNA): TGTGCCAGTCAGGGGACCGCTAACTATGGCTACACCTTC. As protein: CASQGTANYGYTF.

The V gene is TRBV9, the J gene TRBJ1-2, with 10 nucleotides matching TRBD1. CDR3 length: 13 amino acids. The V gene end was trimmed by 7 bases and the J gene end by 4 bases; junction bases not matched to a gene: 4. Germline CDR1 is SGDLS and CDR2 is YYNGEE. Written as DNA, the CDR3 is TGTGCCAGCGGGGACAGGGGCCTCTATGGCTACACCTTC. This translates into CASGDRGLYGYTF.

The rearrangement joins TRBV6-5 to TRBJ2-7, with D maybe TRBD1 (5 bases). This CDR3 region has 12 residues. V lost 6 bases and J 5 bases, leaving 11 bases between the germline ends. Germline assignment: CDR1 MNHEY and CDR2 SVGAGI. CDR3 in amino acids: CASRQGHDEQYF. CDR3 bases: TGTGCCAGCAGACAAGGACACGACGAGCAGTACTTC.

In its sample, this clone was seen a few times. CDR3 DNA: TGTGCCAGCAGCTTGGATCCGTCCACCGGGGAGCTGTTTTTT. Translated, it gives CASSLDPSTGELFF. This chain joins TRBV5-6 and TRBJ2-2; D gene unclear. This CDR3 spans 14 amino acids. V was pared by 0 bases and J by 4 bases, with 7 bases between. Germline V gives CDR1 SGHDT, CDR2 YYEEEE.

The CDR3 is CASRWLAGELFF. CDR3 DNA sequence: TGTGCCAGCAGATGGCTAGCCGGGGAGCTGTTTTTT. V usage is TRBV2 and J usage is TRBJ2-2; D is unresolved. The germline V and J ends were trimmed by 6 bases and 6 bases, with 8 bases remaining between them. Germline V CDR1 and CDR2: SNHLY, FYNNEI. The CDR3 has 12 residues.